This entry lists 21 T cell receptor beta chains sequenced from one sample in a study of blood T cell repertoires in COVID-19. Data came from immunoSEQ multiplex PCR; TCRdb stores just in-frame clones and leaves some out. The sample comprises 45,000 to 55,000 clones, over 75% of which are singletons, and approximately 10% rests with the top ten. The sample taken for sequencing was peripheral blood. These receptor sequences come from a man of 80 years or more with COVID-19, enrolled during active disease.

The chain uses TRBV5-4 and TRBJ2-2; 7 nucleotides agree with TRBD1. With 4 bases clipped from V and 5 bases from J, the junction kept 2 bases outside the gene matches. The length of the CDR3 is 13 residues. Germline assignment: CDR1 SGHNT and CDR2 YYREEE (reference sequence). CDR3 sequence reads: CASSADRTGELFF. CDR3 nucleotide sequence: TGTGCCAGCAGCGCGGACAGGACCGGGGAGCTGTTTTTT. The full variable domain, in which reference TRBV5-4 and TRBJ2-2 provide the parts outside the CDR3, is ETGVTQSPTHLIKTRGQQVTLRCSSQSGHNTVSWYQQALGQGPQFIFQYYREEENGRGNFPPRFSGLQFPNYSSELNVNALELDDSALYLCASSADRTGELFFGEGSRLTVL.

The gene calls are TRBV6-2 or TRBV6-3 and TRBJ2-5, with 7 bases matching TRBD2. The CDR3 contains 14 residues. J was trimmed by 6 bases and V by 4 bases; bases with no gene match: 8. The germline V gene encodes CDR1 MNHEY and CDR2 SVGEGT. The CDR3 coding sequence is TGTGCCAGCAGTTCGGGACTACTTCTAAAGACCCAGTACTTC. Translation gives CASSSGLLLKTQYF.

This sequence joins TRBV14 and TRBJ1-6; D remains ambiguous. CDR3 length: 14 amino acids. Trimming took off 1 base at V and 4 bases at J, with 5 bases between the two ends. CDR1 is SGHDN and CDR2 is FVKESK in the germline V gene. The CDR3 nucleotides read TGTGCCAGCAGCCAAGGAACTTATAATTCACCCCTCCACTTT. It encodes CASSQGTYNSPLHF. Combining the CDR3 with reference TRBV14 and TRBJ1-6 gives the whole variable domain EAGVTQFPSHSVIEKGQTVTLRCDPISGHDNLYWYRRVMGKEIKFLLHFVKESKQDESGMPNNRFLAERTGGTYSTLKVQPAELEDSGVYFCASSQGTYNSPLHFGNGTRLTVT.

The J gene is TRBJ2-5, the V gene TRBV5-1; possible D gene TRBD2, 5 bases. This CDR3 contains 13 residues. CDR1 and CDR2 from the germline V gene are SGHRS and YFSETQ. Trimming removed 9 bases at V and 0 bases at J, with 12 bases between. CDR3 nucleotides: TGCGCCACCTCGACGGGGAACCAAGAGACCCAGTACTTC. Translating gives CATSTGNQETQYF.

The CDR3 DNA sequence: TGTGCCTGGAGCGTTCTGGACAGGGTGTCGGGTGAAGCTTTCTTT. This encodes CAWSVLDRVSGEAFF. The chain has TRBV30 and TRBJ1-1; 8 bases are shared with TRBD1. V was clipped by 3 bases and J by 7 bases; unmatched bases: 13. The CDR3 runs 15 residues. Germline CDR1 and CDR2: GTSNPN and SVGIG (reference sequence).

This chain joins TRBV5-1 and TRBJ2-5; possible D gene TRBD2, 5 bases. The ends were cut back, 1 base at V and 4 bases at J, with 20 bases in the middle. This CDR3 is 17 amino acids long. Germline assignment: CDR1 SGHRS and CDR2 YFSETQ. The CDR3 reads CASSLNGRRGIGETQYF. The CDR3 DNA follows: TGCGCCAGCAGCTTGAACGGCCGGCGAGGGATTGGAGAGACCCAGTACTTC. Full variable domain (missing parts from reference TRBV5-1 and TRBJ2-5): KAGVTQTPRYLIKTRGQQVTLSCSPISGHRSVSWYQQTPGQGLQFLFEYFSETQRNKGNFPGRFSGRQFSNSRSEMNVSTLELGDSALYLCASSLNGRRGIGETQYFGPGTRLLVL.

The rearrangement joins TRBV18 to TRBJ1-1, with D tentatively TRBD1 (6 bases). Trimming pared 8 bases from V and 5 bases from J, leaving 15 bases between. The CDR3 loop spans 13 amino acids. CDR1 is KGHSH, CDR2 LQKENI, per germline. The CDR3 coding sequence is TGTGCCAGCAATGAGGGACACCCGACTGAAGCTTTCTTT. This encodes CASNEGHPTEAFF.

The rearrangement uses TRBV7-2 and TRBJ1-1; 8 bases line up with TRBD1. The V gene's germline CDR1 is SGHTA and CDR2 FQGNSA. V dropped 3 bases and J dropped 9; count of bases not matched to a gene: 12. The length of the CDR3 is 15 residues. CDR3 coding DNA: TGTGCCAGCAGCTTGGTGACAGGGGTCATGGTAAAAGCTTTCTTT. This translates into CASSLVTGVMVKAFF.

The rearrangement uses TRBV2 and TRBJ2-5; possibly TRBD1 for D (5 bases). V lost 1 base and J lost 5, with 8 bases in between. The CDR3 covers 13 residues. The germline CDR1 and CDR2 sequences are SNHLY and FYNNEI. The DNA for the CDR3 is TGTGCCAGCAGTGAAGGGGGCACGGAGACCCAGTACTTC. This sequence encodes CASSEGGTETQYF.

The J gene is TRBJ1-4, the V gene TRBV6-5, with TRBD1 matching over 7 bases. CDR3 size: 16 residues. V dropped 2 bases and J dropped 1; count of bases not matched to a gene: 4. The germline V gene has CDR1 MNHEY and CDR2 SVGAGI. CDR3 DNA sequence: TGTGCCAGCAGTTACAGGGCAGGGGGAACTAATGAAAAACTGTTTTTT. It codes for CASSYRAGGTNEKLFF.

The chain is built from TRBV3-1 (or the pseudogene TRBV3-2) and TRBJ1-1; D perhaps matches TRBD1 (5 bases). CDR1 is LGHDT, CDR2 YNNKEL, per germline (reference sequence). Between the trimmed V and J ends, which lost 3 bases and 6 bases, there was a span of 8 bases. This CDR3 is built from 12 residues. The CDR3 sequence is CASSQGQAEAFF. In DNA, the CDR3 is TGTGCCAGCAGCCAGGGGCAGGCTGAAGCTTTCTTT.

The V call is TRBV30, the J call TRBJ2-3, with D perhaps matching TRBD2 (5 bases). CDR1 is GTSNPN and CDR2 is SVGIG in the germline V gene (reference sequence). The CDR3 is 16 amino acids. The V gene lost 0 bases and the J gene lost 2 bases, with 15 bases spanning the gap. The CDR3 DNA sequence: TGTGCCTGGAGTGTACAACCTAGCTTTTTCACAGATACGCAGTATTTT. It is translated as CAWSVQPSFFTDTQYF.

The chain joins TRBV5-1 to TRBJ1-1; 8 bases line up with TRBD1. V lost 0 bases and J lost 5; bases outside the gene matches: 0. This CDR3 comprises 13 residues. Germline loops: CDR1 SGHRS, CDR2 YFSETQ. CDR3 bases: TGCGCCAGCAGCTTGGACAGGGGGACTGAAGCTTTCTTT. Translated, it gives CASSLDRGTEAFF.

CDR3 amino acids: CASSPDGANTIYF. DNA for the CDR3: TGTGCCAGCAGCCCCGACGGAGCGAACACCATATATTTT. The chain couples TRBV11-2 to TRBJ1-3; no definite D call. The CDR3 sequence is 13 residues long. CDR1 SGHAT and CDR2 FQNNGV come from the germline V gene. V was cut by 5 bases and J by 7 bases, with 12 bases left in between.

This chain connects TRBV18 to TRBJ2-1, with D perhaps TRBD1 (5 bases). The germline gives CDR1 KGHSH, CDR2 LQKENI. The CDR3 extends over 16 amino acids. V was shortened by 0 bases and J by 7 bases, with 16 bases between the two germline ends. In DNA, the CDR3 is TGTGCCAGCTCACCACCAAGGACCGCAGGGTTGAATGAGCAGTTCTTC. Translated, it gives CASSPPRTAGLNEQFF.

This chain connects TRBV18 to TRBJ2-4; 12 bases fit TRBD1. The J segment lost 5 bases and the V segment lost 6 bases, leaving 8 bases of the junction unmatched. The CDR3 spans 16 residues. In germline, CDR1 is KGHSH, CDR2 LQKENI. The CDR3 bases are TGTGCCAGCTCCCTACGGGACAGGGGGCTTGAAAACATTCAGTACTTC. It yields the protein CASSLRDRGLENIQYF.

The J gene is TRBJ1-1, the V gene TRBV7-9; 8 bases line up with TRBD1. Germline CDR1 is SEHNR and CDR2 is FQNEAQ (reference sequence). The V gene end was trimmed by 5 bases and the J gene end by 4 bases; junction bases not matched to a gene: 9. The CDR3 extends over 15 amino acids. This chain's CDR3 is CASSPQAGGITEAFF. The CDR3 region has the DNA TGTGCCAGCAGCCCACAGGCAGGGGGCATCACTGAAGCTTTCTTT.

This clone showed up just once. The J gene is TRBJ2-7, the V gene TRBV5-4, with D possibly being TRBD2 (6 bases). The CDR3 length is 16 residues. CDR1 is SGHNT, CDR2 YYREEE, per germline (reference sequence). With 4 bases removed from V and 2 bases from J, the gap between germline ends came to 19 bases. The CDR3 loop reads CASSMWRDRNPYEQYF. CDR3 nucleotide sequence: TGTGCCAGCAGCATGTGGCGGGACCGAAATCCCTACGAGCAGTACTTC.

The chain is built from TRBV28 and TRBJ2-7, with D uncertain. Trimming removed 2 bases from V and 9 bases from J, with 11 bases in between. CDR1 is MDHEN, CDR2 SYDVKM, per germline. The CDR3 is 12 residues long. CDR3 sequence (DNA): TGTGCCAGCAGTTTACAGAGAGGTGCGCAGTACTTC. It encodes CASSLQRGAQYF.

The V gene is TRBV7-2, the J gene TRBJ1-6; maybe TRBD1 (5 bases). Trimming shortened V by 6 bases and J by 6 bases, and 15 bases separated the two germline ends. Per germline, CDR1 SGHTA and CDR2 FQGNSA. The CDR3 is made up of 15 amino acids. CDR3 in DNA: TGTGCCAGCAGACGAGTCGGGGGGGGTAATTCACCCCTCCACTTT. It encodes CASRRVGGGNSPLHF.

This chain connects TRBV6-6 to TRBJ1-5, with D tentatively TRBD1 (6 bases). CDR1 MNHNY and CDR2 SVGAGI come from the germline V gene (reference sequence). The V and J ends lost 4 bases and 2 bases respectively, with 15 bases between them. The CDR3 loop spans 16 amino acids. CDR3 nucleotides: TGTGCCAGCAGTTCCACTCAGGGGTCTGGCAATCAGCCCCAGCATTTT. This sequence encodes CASSSTQGSGNQPQHF.